This entry lists 10 T cell receptor beta chains sequenced from one sample in a study of tumor and adjacent non-tumor tissue in lung cancer. A modified ARM-PCR protocol with three rounds of nested PCR amplified TCRbeta. Using its own MiXCR run on the multiplex PCR reads, TCRdb lists one record per CDR3 protein. Altogether roughly 49,000 distinct CDR3 sequences are present, 74% being singletons, with the ten largest covering around a quarter. The template was RNA from unsorted bulk tissue. Distant lung tissue was collected more than 3 cm away from the tumor edge. Sequenced sample: distant non-tumor lung tissue. Receptors originate from a woman aged 55-70 years with non-small cell lung cancer.

Note on this clonotype: An end of the junction does not agree with germline; a read error may underlie this. The chain uses TRBV11-3 and TRBJ2-7, with TRBD2 matching over 7 bases. Per the germline V gene, CDR1 is SGHNT and CDR2 is YENEEA. CDR3 length: 13 amino acids. The CDR3 is CATSPRLALEQYF. CDR3 nucleotide sequence: TGTGCCACCAGCCCGCGACTAGCTCTCGAGCAGTATTTC.

The chain employs TRBV2 and TRBJ2-3; possibly TRBD1 or TRBD2 for D (5 bases each). CDR1 SNHLY and CDR2 FYNNEI come from the germline V gene. CDR3 length equals 15 residues. The V gene lost 7 bases and the J gene lost 0 bases, with 14 bases spanning the gap. In nucleotides, the CDR3 is TGTGCCAGCAAACGGGACCCTCTCAGCACAGATACGCAGTATTTT. This codes for CASKRDPLSTDTQYF.

This clonotype has only one observation. Germline and junction disagree at one end, which may indicate a read error. The rearrangement links TRBV4-3 to TRBJ1-1; D is perhaps TRBD1 (5 bases). The germline gives CDR1 LGHNA, CDR2 YSLEER. The CDR3 has 16 amino acids. The CDR3 reads CVSNQDGRGDYTEAFF. The DNA for the CDR3 is TGCGTCAGCAACCAAGATGGGAGAGGGGATTACACTGAGGCTTTCTTT.

Note on this clonotype: The junction does not match germline at one end; this may be a read error. The V call is TRBV5-5, the J call TRBJ1-1; no clear D. The germline V gene encodes CDR1 SGHKS and CDR2 YYEKEE (reference sequence). The CDR3 extends over 14 amino acids. The CDR3 loop is CASSLRTGNSEALF. The CDR3 DNA sequence: TGTGCCAGCAGCTTAAGGACTGGGAACTCTGAAGCTTTATTT.

On this clonotype itself: The final CDR3 position lacks the conserved phenylalanine or tryptophan, pointing to a likely read error. The chain links TRBV12-5 to TRBJ2-7; weak D call: TRBD1 (5 bases). Germline V gives CDR1 LGHNT, CDR2 FRNRAP. Trimming took off 1 base at V and 5 bases at J, with 24 bases between the two ends. The CDR3 length is 18 residues. The DNA for the CDR3 is TGTGCTAGTGGTTTGGGGCCACGTGGAAAGGGGCGATTGAACGAGCAGTACTGC. Translated, it gives CASGLGPRGKGRLNEQYC.

Details on this clonotype: An end of the junction does not agree with germline; a read error may underlie this. The J gene is TRBJ1-5, the V gene TRBV4-1; D ambiguous. The CDR3 sequence is 16 residues long. Germline V gene data show CDR1 as MGHRA and CDR2 as YSYEKL. Here the CDR3 reads CANSLGGVLSNQPQHF. The CDR3 DNA reads as TGCGCCAACAGCCTCGGCGGGGTTTTGAGCAATCAGCCCCAGCATTTT.

With regard to this clonotype: The conserved closing phenylalanine or tryptophan is absent in this CDR3, likely reflecting a read error. The rearrangement links TRBV6-5 to TRBJ1-5; the match to TRBD1 covers 7 bases. V shed 4 bases, J shed 9 bases, and the junction held 9 bases outside the gene matches. The CDR3 has 14 residues. CDR1 and CDR2 from the germline V gene are MNHEY and SVGAGI. This chain's CDR3 is CASSSDREYRPQHY. The CDR3 DNA is TGTGCCAGCAGTTCTGACAGGGAGTATCGGCCCCAGCATTAT.

This clonotype has more than one count but fewer than ten. Since a much larger clone is just one base distant, this may be a read error. This chain connects TRBV28 to TRBJ1-6; the D is unclear. The V gene's germline CDR1 is MDHEN and CDR2 SYDVKM. CDR3 size: 14 residues. DNA for the CDR3: TGTGCCAGCAGTTCGTCCTTCGCGGGTTCACCCCTCCAGTTT. Protein: CASSSSFAGSPLQF. Supplemented by reference TRBV28 and TRBJ1-6, the full variable domain reads DVKVTQSSRYLVKRTGEKVFLECVQDMDHENMFWYRQDPGLGLRLIYFSYDVKMKEKGDIPEGYSVSREKKERFSLILESASTNQTSMYLCASSSSFAGSPLQFGNGTRLTVT.

A remark on this clonotype: A read error may produce the germline difference seen at one junction end. The CDR3 nucleotides read TGTGCCAGCAGTATGGGAGGACTAGCGGGCGGGGGAAACGTTCAGTACTTC. Protein sequence: CASSMGGLAGGGNVQYF. This rearrangement joins TRBV12-3 or TRBV12-4 to TRBJ2-4; 11 bases fit TRBD2. CDR3 length: 17 amino acids.

On this clonotype itself: Given the absence of the conserved phenylalanine or tryptophan at the CDR3 end, a read error is likely. No DNA is shown, since the ends of the CDR3 on it are uncertain; the CDR3 is the one TCRdb lists. CDR3 sequence reads: CASSFFQTGELLS. The chain recombines TRBV11-2 with TRBJ2-2. The CDR3 spans 13 residues, counting both ends. The germline V gene has CDR1 SGHAT and CDR2 FQNNGV.